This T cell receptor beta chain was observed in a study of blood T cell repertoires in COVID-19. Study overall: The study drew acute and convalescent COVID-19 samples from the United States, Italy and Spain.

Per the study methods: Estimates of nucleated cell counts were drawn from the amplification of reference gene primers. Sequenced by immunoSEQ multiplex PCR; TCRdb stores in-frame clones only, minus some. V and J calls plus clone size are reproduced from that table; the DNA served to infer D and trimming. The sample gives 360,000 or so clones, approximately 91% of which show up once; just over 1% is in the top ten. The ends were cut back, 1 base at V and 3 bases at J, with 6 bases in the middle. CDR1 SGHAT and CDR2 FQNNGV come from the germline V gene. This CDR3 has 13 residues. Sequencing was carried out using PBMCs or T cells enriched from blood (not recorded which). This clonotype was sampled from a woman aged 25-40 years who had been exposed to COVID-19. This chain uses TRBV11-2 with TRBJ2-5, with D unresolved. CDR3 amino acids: CASSLGQEETQYF. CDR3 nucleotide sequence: TGTGCCAGCAGCTTAGGGCAGGAAGAGACCCAGTACTTC. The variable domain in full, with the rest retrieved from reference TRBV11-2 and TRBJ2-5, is EAGVAQSPRYKIIEKRQSVAFWCNPISGHATLYWYQQILGQGPKLLIQFQNNGVVDDSQLPKDRFSAERLKGVDSTLKIQPAKLEDSAVYLCASSLGQEETQYFGPGTRLLVL.